This TCR beta chain was recovered during a study of read filtering for tumor transcriptome and immune sequencing. The wider study: RNA-seq yielded only roughly 75 to 1,300 TCR reads, IR-seq about 4 to 10.27 million. Study-level findings and limits: The CD138-negative fraction was mixed bone marrow immune cells, not pure T cells. Dropping single-read clonotypes raised IR-seq and RNA-seq shared-clonotype correlation.

From roughly 0.4 ug of RNA, a library with molecular barcoded alpha/delta and beta/gamma adaptors was made. Each CDR3 protein is one row after TCRdb ran MiXCR on the reads. The data show some 120,000 distinct CDR3 sequences, over 10% seen once. At the time of active disease, bone marrow was collected from every patient. Germline V lookup: CDR1 SGHAT, CDR2 FQNNGV. The ends were cut back, 2 bases at V and 5 bases at J, with 12 bases in the middle. The CDR3 loop spans 14 amino acids. Concerning this clonotype itself: Its target is unknown.

Material: a population of CD138-negative cells sorted from bone marrow. This TCR came from a donor at least 40 years old with multiple myeloma. The chain employs TRBV11-2 and TRBJ1-2; possibly TRBD1 for D (5 bases). The CDR3 loop is CASSLTTEDYGYTF. The CDR3 bases are TGTGCCAGCAGCTTAACGACAGAGGATTATGGCTACACCTTC.